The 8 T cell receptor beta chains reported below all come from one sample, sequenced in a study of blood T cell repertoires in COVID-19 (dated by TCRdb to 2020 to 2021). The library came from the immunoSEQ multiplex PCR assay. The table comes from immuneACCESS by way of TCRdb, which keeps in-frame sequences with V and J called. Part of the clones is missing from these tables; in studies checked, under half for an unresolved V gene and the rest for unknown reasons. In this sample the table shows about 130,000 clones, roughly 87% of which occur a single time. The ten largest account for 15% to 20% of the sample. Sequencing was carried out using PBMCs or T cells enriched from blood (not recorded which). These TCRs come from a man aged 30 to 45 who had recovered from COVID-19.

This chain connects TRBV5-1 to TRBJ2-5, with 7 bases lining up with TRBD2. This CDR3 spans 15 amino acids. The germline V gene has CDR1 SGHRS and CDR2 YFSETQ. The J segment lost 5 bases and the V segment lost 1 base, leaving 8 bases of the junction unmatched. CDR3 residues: CASSLWAGDVETQYF. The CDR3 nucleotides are TGCGCCAGCAGCTTGTGGGCGGGGGATGTGGAGACCCAGTACTTC. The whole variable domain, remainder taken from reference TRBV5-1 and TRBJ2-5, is KAGVTQTPRYLIKTRGQQVTLSCSPISGHRSVSWYQQTPGQGLQFLFEYFSETQRNKGNFPGRFSGRQFSNSRSEMNVSTLELGDSALYLCASSLWAGDVETQYFGPGTRLLVL.

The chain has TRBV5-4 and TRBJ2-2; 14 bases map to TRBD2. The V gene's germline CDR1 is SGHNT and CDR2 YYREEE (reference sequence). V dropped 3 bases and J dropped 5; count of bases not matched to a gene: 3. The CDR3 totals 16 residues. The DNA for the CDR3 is TGTGCCAGCAGCTCCCGGACTAGCGGGAGGACCGGGGAGCTGTTTTTT. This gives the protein CASSSRTSGRTGELFF.

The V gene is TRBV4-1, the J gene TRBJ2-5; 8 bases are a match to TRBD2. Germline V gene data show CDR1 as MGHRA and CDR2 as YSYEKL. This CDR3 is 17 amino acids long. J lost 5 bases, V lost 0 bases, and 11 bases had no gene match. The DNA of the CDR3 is TGCGCCAGCAGCCAAGATGGTGGAGCGGGAGTTAGGGAGACCCAGTACTTC. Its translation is CASSQDGGAGVRETQYF.

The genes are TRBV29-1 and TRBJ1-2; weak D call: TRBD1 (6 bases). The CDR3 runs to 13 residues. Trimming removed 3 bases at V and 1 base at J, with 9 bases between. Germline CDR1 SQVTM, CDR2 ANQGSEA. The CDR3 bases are TGCAGCGTTGAGGACAGCCATAACTATGGCTACACCTTC. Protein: CSVEDSHNYGYTF. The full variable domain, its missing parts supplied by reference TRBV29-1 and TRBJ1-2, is SAVISQKPSRDICQRGTSLTIQCQVDSQVTMMFWYRQQPGQSLTLIATANQGSEATYESGFVIDKFPISRPNLTFSTLTVSNMSPEDSSIYLCSVEDSHNYGYTFGSGTRLTVV.

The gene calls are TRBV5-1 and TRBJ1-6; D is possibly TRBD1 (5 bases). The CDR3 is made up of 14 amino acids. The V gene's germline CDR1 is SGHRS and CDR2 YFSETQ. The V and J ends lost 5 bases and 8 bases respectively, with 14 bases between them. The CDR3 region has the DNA TGCGCCAGCAGTCCCGGCCAGGGCCATTCACCCCTCCACTTT. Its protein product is CASSPGQGHSPLHF.

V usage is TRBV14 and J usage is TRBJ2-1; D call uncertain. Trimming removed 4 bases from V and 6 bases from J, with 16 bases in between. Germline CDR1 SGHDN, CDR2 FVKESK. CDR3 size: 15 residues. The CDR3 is CASSRAIQKVNEQFF. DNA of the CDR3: TGTGCCAGCAGCCGGGCTATTCAGAAGGTCAATGAGCAGTTCTTC.

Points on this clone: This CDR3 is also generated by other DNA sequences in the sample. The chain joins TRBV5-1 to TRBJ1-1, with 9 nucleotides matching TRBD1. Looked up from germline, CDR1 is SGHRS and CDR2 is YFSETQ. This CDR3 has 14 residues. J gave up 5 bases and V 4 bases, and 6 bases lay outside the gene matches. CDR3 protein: CASSLGQGLTEAFF. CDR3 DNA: TGCGCCAGCAGCCTGGGACAGGGATTAACTGAAGCTTTCTTT.

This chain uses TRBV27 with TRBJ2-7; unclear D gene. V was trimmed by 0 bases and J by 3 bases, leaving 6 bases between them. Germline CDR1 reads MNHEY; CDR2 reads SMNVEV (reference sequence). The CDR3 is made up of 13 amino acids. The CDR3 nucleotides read TGTGCCAGCAGTTTATCGTGGAGCTACGAGCAGTACTTC. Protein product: CASSLSWSYEQYF.